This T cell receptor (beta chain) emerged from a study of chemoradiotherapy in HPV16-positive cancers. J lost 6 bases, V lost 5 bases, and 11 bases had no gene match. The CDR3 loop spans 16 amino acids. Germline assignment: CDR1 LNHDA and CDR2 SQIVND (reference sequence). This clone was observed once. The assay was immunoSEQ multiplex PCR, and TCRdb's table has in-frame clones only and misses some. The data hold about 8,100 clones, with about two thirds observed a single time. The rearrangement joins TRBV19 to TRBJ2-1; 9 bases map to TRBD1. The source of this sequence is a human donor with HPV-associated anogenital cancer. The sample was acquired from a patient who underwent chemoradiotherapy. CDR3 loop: CASSPSGDREGNEQFF. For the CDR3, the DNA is TGTGCCAGTAGTCCCTCGGGGGACAGGGAGGGCAATGAGCAGTTCTTC.